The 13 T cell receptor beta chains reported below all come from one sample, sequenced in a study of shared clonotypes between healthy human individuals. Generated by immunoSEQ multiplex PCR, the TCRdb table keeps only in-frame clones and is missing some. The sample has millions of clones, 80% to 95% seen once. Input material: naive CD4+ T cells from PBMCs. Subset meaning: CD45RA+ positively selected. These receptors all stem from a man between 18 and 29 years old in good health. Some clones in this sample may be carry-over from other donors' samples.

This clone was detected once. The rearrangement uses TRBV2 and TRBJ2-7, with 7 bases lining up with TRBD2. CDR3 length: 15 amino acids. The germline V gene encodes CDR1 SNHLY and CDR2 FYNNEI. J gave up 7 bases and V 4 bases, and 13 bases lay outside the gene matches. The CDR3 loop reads CASSAYRLASGEQYF. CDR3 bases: TGTGCCAGCAGTGCGTATCGACTAGCTTCTGGAGAGCAGTACTTC.

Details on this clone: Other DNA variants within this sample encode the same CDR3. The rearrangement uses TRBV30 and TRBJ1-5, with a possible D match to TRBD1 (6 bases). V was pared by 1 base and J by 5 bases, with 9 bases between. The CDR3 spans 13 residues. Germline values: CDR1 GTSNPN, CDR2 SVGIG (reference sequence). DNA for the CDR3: TGTGCCTGGAGTGGGGGGCGGGATCAGCCCCAGCATTTT. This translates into CAWSGGRDQPQHF.

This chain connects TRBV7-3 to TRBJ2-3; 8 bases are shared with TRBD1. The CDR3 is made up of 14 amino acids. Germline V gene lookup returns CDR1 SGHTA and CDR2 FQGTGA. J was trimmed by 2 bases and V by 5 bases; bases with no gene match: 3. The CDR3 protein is CASSTGQDTDTQYF. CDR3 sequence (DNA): TGTGCCAGCAGCACGGGACAGGACACAGATACGCAGTATTTT. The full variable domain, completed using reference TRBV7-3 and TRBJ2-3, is GAGVSQTPSNKVTEKGKYVELRCDPISGHTALYWYRQSLGQGPEFLIYFQGTGAADDSGLPNDRFFAVRPEGSVSTLKIQRTERGDSAVYLCASSTGQDTDTQYFGPGTRLTVL.

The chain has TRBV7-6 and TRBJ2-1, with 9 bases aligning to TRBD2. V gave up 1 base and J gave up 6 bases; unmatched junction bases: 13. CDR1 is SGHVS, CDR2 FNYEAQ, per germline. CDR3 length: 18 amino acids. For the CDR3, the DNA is TGTGCCAGCAGCTTAGATGGGTTGGGACTAGCCACTCGCAATGAGCAGTTCTTC. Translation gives CASSLDGLGLATRNEQFF. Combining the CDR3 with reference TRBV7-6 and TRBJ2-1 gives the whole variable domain GAGVSQSPRYKVTKRGQDVALRCDPISGHVSLYWYRQALGQGPEFLTYFNYEAQQDKSGLPNDRFSAERPEGSISTLTIQRTEQRDSAMYRCASSLDGLGLATRNEQFFGPGTRLTVL.

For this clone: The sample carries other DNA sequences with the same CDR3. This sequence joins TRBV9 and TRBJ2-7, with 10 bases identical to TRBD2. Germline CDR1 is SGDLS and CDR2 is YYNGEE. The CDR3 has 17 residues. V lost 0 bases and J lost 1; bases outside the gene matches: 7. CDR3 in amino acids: CASSVGTSGRGSYEQYF. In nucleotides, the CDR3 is TGTGCCAGCAGCGTAGGGACTAGCGGTAGGGGGTCCTACGAGCAGTACTTC.

The CDR3: CASSPRATGELFF. CDR3 sequence (DNA): TGTGCCAGCAGCCCCAGGGCTACCGGGGAGCTGTTTTTT. The chain has TRBV7-3 and TRBJ2-2; tentatively, D is TRBD1 (5 bases). Germline-derived CDR1 and CDR2 are SGHTA and FQGTGA. The CDR3 loop spans 13 amino acids. V lost 5 bases and J 5 bases, leaving 9 bases between the germline ends.

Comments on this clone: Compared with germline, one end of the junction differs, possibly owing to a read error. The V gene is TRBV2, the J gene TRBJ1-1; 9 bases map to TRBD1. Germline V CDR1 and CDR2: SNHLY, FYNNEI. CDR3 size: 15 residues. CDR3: CASSKAQGAMAEAFF. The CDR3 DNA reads TGTGCCAGCAGTAAAGCACAGGGGGCGATGGCTGAAGCTTTCTTT.

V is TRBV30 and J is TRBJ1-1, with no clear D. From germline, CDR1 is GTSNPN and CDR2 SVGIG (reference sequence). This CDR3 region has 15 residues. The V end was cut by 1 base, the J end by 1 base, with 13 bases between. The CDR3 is CAWSAIWPKNTEAFF. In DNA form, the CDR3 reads TGTGCCTGGAGTGCAATTTGGCCGAAGAACACTGAAGCTTTCTTT.

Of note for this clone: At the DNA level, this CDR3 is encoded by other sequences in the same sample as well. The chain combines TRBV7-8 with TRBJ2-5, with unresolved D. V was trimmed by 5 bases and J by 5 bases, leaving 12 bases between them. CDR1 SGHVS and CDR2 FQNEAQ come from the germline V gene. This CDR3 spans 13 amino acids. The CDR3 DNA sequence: TGTGCCAGCAGCCCCGGGCGGACCGAGACCCAGTACTTC. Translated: CASSPGRTETQYF.

The CDR3 loop is CASSVGRPGRNQPQHF. CDR3 coding DNA: TGTGCCAGCAGCGTTGGGAGGCCAGGGAGAAATCAGCCCCAGCATTTT. V and J are TRBV9 and TRBJ1-5; the D gene is possibly TRBD1 (5 bases). The germline V gene encodes CDR1 SGDLS and CDR2 YYNGEE. V gave up 2 bases and J gave up 4 bases, with 16 bases separating them. The CDR3 is made up of 16 amino acids.

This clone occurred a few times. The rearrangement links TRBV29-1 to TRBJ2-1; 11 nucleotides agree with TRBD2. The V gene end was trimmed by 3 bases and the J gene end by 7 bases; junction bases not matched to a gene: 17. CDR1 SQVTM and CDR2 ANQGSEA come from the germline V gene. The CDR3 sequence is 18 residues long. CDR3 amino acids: CSVDFSSIAGGPWNEQFF. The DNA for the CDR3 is TGCAGCGTTGATTTTTCCTCCATAGCGGGAGGGCCTTGGAATGAGCAGTTCTTC.

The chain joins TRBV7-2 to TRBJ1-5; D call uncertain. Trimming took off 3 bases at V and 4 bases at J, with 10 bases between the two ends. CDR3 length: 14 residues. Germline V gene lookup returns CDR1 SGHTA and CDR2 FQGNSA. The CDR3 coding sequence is TGTGCCAGCAGCTTGACCTGGGAAAATCAGCCCCAGCATTTT. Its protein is CASSLTWENQPQHF.

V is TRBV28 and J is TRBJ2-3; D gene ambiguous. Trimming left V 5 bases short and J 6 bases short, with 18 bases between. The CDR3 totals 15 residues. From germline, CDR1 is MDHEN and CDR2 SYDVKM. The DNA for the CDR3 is TGTGCCAGCAGTACCCGGACCTCCATTCTCGATACGCAGTATTTT. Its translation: CASSTRTSILDTQYF.